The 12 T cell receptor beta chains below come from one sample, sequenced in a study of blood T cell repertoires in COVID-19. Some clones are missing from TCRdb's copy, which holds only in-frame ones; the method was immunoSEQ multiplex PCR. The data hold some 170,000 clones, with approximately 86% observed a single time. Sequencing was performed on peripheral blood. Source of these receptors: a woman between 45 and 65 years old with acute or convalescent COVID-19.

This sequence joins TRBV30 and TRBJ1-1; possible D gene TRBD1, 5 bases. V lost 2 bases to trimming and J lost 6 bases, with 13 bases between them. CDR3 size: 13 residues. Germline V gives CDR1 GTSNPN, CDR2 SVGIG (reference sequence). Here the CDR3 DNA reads TGTGCCTGGAGTACATCATCGGGGGCTGAAGCTTTCTTT. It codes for CAWSTSSGAEAFF.

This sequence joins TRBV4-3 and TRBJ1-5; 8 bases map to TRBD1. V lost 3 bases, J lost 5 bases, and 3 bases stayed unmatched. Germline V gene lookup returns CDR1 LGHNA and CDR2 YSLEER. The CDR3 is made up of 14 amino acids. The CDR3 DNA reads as TGCGCCAGCAGCCAGAAACAGGGGGATCAGCCCCAGCATTTT. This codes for CASSQKQGDQPQHF.

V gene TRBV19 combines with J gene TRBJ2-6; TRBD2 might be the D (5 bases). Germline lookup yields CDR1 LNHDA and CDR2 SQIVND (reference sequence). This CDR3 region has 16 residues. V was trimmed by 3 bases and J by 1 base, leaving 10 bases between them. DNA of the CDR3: TGTGCCAGTAGTATTTCTCGGGGTTCTGGGGCCAACGTCCTGACTTTC. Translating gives CASSISRGSGANVLTF.

The CDR3 sequence: CASSSLKGGLPARSKFF. The CDR3 DNA reads as TGTGCCAGCAGCTCCCTGAAGGGGGGGTTACCCGCCCGTTCGAAGTTCTTC. The rearrangement joins TRBV7-2 to TRBJ2-1; TRBD2 might be the D (7 bases). The germline V gene has CDR1 SGHTA and CDR2 FQGNSA. This CDR3 comprises 17 residues. Trimming left V 4 bases short and J 14 bases short, with 30 bases between. Supplemented by reference TRBV7-2 and TRBJ2-1, the full variable domain reads GAGVSQSPSNKVTEKGKDVELRCDPISGHTALYWYRQSLGQGLEFLIYFQGNSAPDKSGLPSDRFSAERTGGSVSTLTIQRTQQEDSAVYLCASSSLKGGLPARSKFFGPGTRLTVL.

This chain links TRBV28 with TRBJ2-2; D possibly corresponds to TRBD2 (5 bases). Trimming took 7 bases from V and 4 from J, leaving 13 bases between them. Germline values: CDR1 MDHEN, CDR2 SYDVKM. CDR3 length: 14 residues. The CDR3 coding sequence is TGTGCCAGCACCTCGTTTGGAGGCACCGGGGAGCTGTTTTTT. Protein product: CASTSFGGTGELFF.

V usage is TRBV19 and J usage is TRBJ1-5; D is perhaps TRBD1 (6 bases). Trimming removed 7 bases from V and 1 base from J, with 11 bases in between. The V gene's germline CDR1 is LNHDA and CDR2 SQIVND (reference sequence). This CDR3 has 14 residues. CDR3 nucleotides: TGTGCCAGTATGGGGGCGGTGAGCAATCAGCCCCAGCATTTT. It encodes CASMGAVSNQPQHF. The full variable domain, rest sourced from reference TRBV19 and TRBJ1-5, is DGGITQSPKYLFRKEGQNVTLSCEQNLNHDAMYWYRQDPGQGLRLIYYSQIVNDFQKGDIAEGYSVSREKKESFPLTVTSAQKNPTAFYLCASMGAVSNQPQHFGDGTRLSIL.

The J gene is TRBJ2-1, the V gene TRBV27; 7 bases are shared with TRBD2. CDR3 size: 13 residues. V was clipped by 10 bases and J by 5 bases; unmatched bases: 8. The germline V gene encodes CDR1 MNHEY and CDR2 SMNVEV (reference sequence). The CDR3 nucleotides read TGTGCCACTTCTAGAGGGACTAACAATGAGCAGTTCTTC. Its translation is CATSRGTNNEQFF.

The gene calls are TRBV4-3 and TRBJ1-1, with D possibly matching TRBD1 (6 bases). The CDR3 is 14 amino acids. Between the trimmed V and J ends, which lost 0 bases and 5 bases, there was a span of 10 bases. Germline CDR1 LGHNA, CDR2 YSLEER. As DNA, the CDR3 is TGCGCCAGCAGCCAAGATGACAGGAAAACTGAAGCTTTCTTT. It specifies CASSQDDRKTEAFF.

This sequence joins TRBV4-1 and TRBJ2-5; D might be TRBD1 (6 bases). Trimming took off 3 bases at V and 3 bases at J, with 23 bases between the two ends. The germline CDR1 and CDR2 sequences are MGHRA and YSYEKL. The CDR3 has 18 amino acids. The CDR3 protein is CASSQGTSPTMAKETQYF. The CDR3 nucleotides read TGCGCCAGCAGCCAGGGGACAAGCCCTACCATGGCCAAAGAGACCCAGTACTTC.

CDR3 region: CASSFWFGETQYF. The CDR3 DNA reads as TGTGCCAGCAGCTTTTGGTTCGGGGAGACCCAGTACTTC. The V and J genes are TRBV5-5 and TRBJ2-5; D is uncertain. V dropped 2 bases and J dropped 5 bases, with 10 bases sitting between them. Germline V gene sequence: CDR1 SGHKS, CDR2 YYEKEE (reference sequence). The CDR3 has 13 residues.

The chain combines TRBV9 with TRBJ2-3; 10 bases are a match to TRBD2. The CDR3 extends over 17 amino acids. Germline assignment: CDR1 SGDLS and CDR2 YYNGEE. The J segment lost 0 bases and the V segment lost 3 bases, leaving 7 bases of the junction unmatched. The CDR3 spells CASSGSGGSPSTDTQYF. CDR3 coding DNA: TGTGCCAGCAGCGGTAGCGGGGGGTCTCCTAGCACAGATACGCAGTATTTT. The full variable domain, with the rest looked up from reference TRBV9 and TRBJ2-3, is DSGVTQTPKHLITATGQRVTLRCSPRSGDLSVYWYQQSLDQGLQFLIQYYNGEERAKGNILERFSAQQFPDLHSELNLSSLELGDSALYFCASSGSGGSPSTDTQYFGPGTRLTVL.

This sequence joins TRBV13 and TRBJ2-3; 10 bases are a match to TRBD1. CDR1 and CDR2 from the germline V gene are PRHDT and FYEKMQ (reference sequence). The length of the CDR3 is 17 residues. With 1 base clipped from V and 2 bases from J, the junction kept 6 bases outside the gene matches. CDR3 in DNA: TGTGCCAGCAGCTTAGAATGGGACAGGGGACTCACAGATACGCAGTATTTT. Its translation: CASSLEWDRGLTDTQYF. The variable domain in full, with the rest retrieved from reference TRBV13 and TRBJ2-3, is AAGVIQSPRHLIKEKRETATLKCYPIPRHDTVYWYQQGPGQDPQFLISFYEKMQSDKGSIPDRFSAQQFSDYHSELNMSSLELGDSALYFCASSLEWDRGLTDTQYFGPGTRLTVL.